This T cell receptor (beta chain) was observed in a study of CXCR3-negative and CXCR3-positive naive CD8 T cells. General study points: Much lower diversity was found in memory CD8+ cells, while both naive subsets had comparably high diversity.

Germline V gene data show CDR1 as LNHNV and CDR2 as YYDKDF (reference sequence). This CDR3 is built from 18 residues. On this clonotype itself: Its antigen is as yet unknown.

With UMI labels, 5' RACE was used to prepare the TRB cDNA libraries. No DNA is given; TCRdb re-called the 5' RACE reads and lists each CDR3 protein once. Listed are 92,000 or so distinct CDR3 sequences; around 0.99% falls within the top ten. The material sequenced was naive CXCR3- CD8+ T cells from blood. Stated subset: CD45RO-CCR7+CD27+CD95- naive CD8+ T cells lacking CXCR3 (TNR3-). This TCR came from a human donor in good health. Some clones in this sample may be carry-over from other donors' samples. The chain employs TRBV15 and TRBJ2-3; the TCRdb call, TRBD1, lacks DNA for checking. CDR3: CATSGNRQVSKFTDTQYF.